This T cell receptor beta chain was identified during a study of shared clonotypes between healthy human individuals. CDR1 and CDR2 from the germline V gene are MNHEY and SMNVEV (reference sequence). The CDR3 sequence is 15 residues long. The V and J ends lost 3 bases and 6 bases respectively, with 17 bases between them. TCRdb's copy holds only in-frame clones and misses some; the assay was immunoSEQ multiplex PCR. The repertoire has roughly 530,000 clones, 90% to 97% of them found once; the top ten carry 0.06%. J is TRBJ1-2 and V is TRBV27, with D perhaps TRBD1 (6 bases). The sequenced sample consisted of naive CD4+ T cells sorted from blood. Indicated subset: CD45RA+ positively selected. The source is a young woman in good health. CDR3 sequence (DNA): TGTGCCAGCAGTTTCCTTACAGGGTCTCAGAATGGCTACACCTTC. Residues: CASSFLTGSQNGYTF.